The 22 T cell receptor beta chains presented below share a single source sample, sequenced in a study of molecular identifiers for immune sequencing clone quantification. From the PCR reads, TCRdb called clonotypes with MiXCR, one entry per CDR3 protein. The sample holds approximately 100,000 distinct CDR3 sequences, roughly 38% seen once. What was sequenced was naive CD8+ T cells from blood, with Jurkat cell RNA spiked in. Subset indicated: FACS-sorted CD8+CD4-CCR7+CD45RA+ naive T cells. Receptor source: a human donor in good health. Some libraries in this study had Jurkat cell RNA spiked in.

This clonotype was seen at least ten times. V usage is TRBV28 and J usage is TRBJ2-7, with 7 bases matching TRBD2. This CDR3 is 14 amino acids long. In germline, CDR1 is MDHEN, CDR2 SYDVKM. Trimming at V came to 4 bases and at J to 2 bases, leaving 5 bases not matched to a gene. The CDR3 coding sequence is TGTGCCAGCAGTTCTCGACTAGCCCCCTACGAGCAGTACTTC. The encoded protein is CASSSRLAPYEQYF.

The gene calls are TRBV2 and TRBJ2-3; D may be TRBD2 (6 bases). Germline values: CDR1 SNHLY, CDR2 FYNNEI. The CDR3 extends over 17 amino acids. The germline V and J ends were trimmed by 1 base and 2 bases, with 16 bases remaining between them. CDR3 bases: TGTGCCAGCAGTGAAGATTTCAAGCGGGCCCTCACAGATACGCAGTATTTT. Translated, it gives CASSEDFKRALTDTQYF.

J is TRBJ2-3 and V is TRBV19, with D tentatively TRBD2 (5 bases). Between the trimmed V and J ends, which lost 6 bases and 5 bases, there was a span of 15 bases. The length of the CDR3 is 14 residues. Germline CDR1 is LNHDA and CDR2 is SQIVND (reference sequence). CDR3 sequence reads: CASRGWVAGDTQYF. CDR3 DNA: TGTGCCAGTAGAGGTTGGGTTGCGGGAGATACGCAGTATTTT. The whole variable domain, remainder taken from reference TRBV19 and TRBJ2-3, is DGGITQSPKYLFRKEGQNVTLSCEQNLNHDAMYWYRQDPGQGLRLIYYSQIVNDFQKGDIAEGYSVSREKKESFPLTVTSAQKNPTAFYLCASRGWVAGDTQYFGPGTRLTVL.

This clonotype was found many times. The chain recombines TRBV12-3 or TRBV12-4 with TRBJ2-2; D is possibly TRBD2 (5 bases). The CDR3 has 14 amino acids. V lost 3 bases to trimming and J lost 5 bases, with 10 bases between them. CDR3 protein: CASSLWERTGELFF. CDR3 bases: TGTGCCAGCAGTTTGTGGGAGCGGACCGGGGAGCTGTTTTTT.

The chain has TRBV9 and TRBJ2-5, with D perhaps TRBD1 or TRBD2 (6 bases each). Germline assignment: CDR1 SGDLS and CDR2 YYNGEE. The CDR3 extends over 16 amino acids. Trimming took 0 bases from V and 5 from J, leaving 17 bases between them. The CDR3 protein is CASSVGGRGPWETQYF. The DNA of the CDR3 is TGTGCCAGCAGCGTAGGCGGCCGGGGGCCGTGGGAGACCCAGTACTTC.

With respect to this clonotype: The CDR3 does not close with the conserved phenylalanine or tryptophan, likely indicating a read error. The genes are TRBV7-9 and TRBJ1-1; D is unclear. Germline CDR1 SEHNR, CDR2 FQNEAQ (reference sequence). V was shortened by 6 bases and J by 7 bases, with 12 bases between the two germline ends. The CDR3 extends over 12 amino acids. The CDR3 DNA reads TGTGCCAGCAGGGATACAGACTTTGAAGCTTTCTAT. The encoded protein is CASRDTDFEAFY.

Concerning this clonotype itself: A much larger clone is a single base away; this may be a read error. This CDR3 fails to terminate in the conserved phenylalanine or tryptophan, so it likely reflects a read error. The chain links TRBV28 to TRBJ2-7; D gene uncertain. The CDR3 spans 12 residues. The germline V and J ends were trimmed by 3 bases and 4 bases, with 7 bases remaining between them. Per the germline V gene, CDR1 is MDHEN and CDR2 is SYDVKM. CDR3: CASSFRVYEQYS. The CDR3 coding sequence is TGTGCCAGCAGTTTCCGGGTGTACGAGCAGTACTCC.

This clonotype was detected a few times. Here the CDR3 reads CASSFWGNEQYF. The CDR3 DNA is TGTGCCAGCAGTTTCTGGGGTAACGAGCAGTACTTC. The chain carries TRBV28 and TRBJ2-7; D is unresolved. The CDR3 extends over 12 amino acids. Per the germline V gene, CDR1 is MDHEN and CDR2 is SYDVKM. V was clipped by 3 bases and J by 5 bases, with 8 bases between them.

The CDR3 DNA follows: TGTGCCACCTTCCGACAGGGGGTCGGCACCGGGGAGCTGTTTTTT. Translating gives CATFRQGVGTGELFF. The chain couples TRBV19 to TRBJ2-2; 9 bases are a match to TRBD1. Germline values: CDR1 LNHDA, CDR2 SQIVND (reference sequence). Germline trimming cut 10 bases from V and 4 bases from J; bases unmatched to any gene: 10. CDR3 length equals 15 residues. Full variable domain (rest looked up from reference TRBV19 and TRBJ2-2): DGGITQSPKYLFRKEGQNVTLSCEQNLNHDAMYWYRQDPGQGLRLIYYSQIVNDFQKGDIAEGYSVSREKKESFPLTVTSAQKNPTAFYLCATFRQGVGTGELFFGEGSRLTVL.

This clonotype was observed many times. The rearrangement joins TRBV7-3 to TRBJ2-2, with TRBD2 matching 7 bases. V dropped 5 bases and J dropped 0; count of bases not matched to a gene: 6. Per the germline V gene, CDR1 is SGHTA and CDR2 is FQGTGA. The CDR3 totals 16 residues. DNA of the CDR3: TGTGCCAGCAGCCCCTTAGCGGGCTCGAACACCGGGGAGCTGTTTTTT. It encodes CASSPLAGSNTGELFF.

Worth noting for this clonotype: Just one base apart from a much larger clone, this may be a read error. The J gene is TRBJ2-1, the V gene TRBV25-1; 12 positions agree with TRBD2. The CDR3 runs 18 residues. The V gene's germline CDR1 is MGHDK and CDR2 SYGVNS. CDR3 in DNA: TGTGCCAGCGGTGAAGGAGGTCTCCCTAGCGGGAGGGTCGATGAGCAGTTCTTC. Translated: CASGEGGLPSGRVDEQFF. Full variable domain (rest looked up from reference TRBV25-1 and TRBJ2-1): EADIYQTPRYLVIGTGKKITLECSQTMGHDKMYWYQQDPGMELHLIHYSYGVNSTEKGDLSSESTVSRIRTEHFPLTLESARPSHTSQYLCASGEGGLPSGRVDEQFFGPGTRLTVL.

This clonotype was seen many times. The CDR3 region has the DNA TGTGCCAGCAGCACACCCGACAGGACAGGCAATCAGCCCCAGCATTTT. This translates into CASSTPDRTGNQPQHF. The chain joins TRBV28 to TRBJ1-5; D is perhaps TRBD1 (6 bases). In germline, CDR1 is MDHEN, CDR2 SYDVKM. The CDR3 totals 16 residues. Trimming removed 6 bases at V and 2 bases at J, with 17 bases between.

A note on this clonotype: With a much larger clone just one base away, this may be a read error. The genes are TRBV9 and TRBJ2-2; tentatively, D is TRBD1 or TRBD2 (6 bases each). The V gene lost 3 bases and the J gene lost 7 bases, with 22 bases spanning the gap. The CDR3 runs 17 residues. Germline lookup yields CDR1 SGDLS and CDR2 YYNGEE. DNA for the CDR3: TGTGCCAGCAGCGCCACAGGGATAGGAGGGGTCGACGGGGAGCTGTTTTTT. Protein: CASSATGIGGVDGELFF.

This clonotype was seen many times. The CDR3 coding sequence is TGCGCCAGCAGCTCAGGGACAGCGAACACTGAAGCTTTCTTT. This codes for CASSSGTANTEAFF. The chain links TRBV5-1 to TRBJ1-1; 7 bases map to TRBD1. Germline CDR1 is SGHRS and CDR2 is YFSETQ. J lost 1 base, V lost 3 bases, and 3 bases had no gene match. The CDR3 sequence is 14 residues long.

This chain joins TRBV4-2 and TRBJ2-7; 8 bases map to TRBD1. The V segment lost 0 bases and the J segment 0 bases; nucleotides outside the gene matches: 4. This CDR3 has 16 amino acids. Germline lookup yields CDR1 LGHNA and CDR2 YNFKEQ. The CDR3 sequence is CASSQEGQGSSYEQYF. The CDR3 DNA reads TGTGCCAGCAGCCAAGAAGGACAGGGAAGCTCCTACGAGCAGTACTTC.

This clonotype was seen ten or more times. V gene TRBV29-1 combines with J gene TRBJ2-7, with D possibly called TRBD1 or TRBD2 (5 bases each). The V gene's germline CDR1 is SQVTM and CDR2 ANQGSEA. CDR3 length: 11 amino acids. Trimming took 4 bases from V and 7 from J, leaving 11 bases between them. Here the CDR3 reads CSVVRWGEQYF. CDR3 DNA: TGCAGCGTTGTAAGGTGGGGGGAGCAGTACTTC.

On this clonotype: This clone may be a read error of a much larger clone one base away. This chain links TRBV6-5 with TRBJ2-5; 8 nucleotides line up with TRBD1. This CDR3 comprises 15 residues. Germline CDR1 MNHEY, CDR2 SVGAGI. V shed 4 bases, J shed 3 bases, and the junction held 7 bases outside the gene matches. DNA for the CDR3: TGTGCCAGCAGTTTCGACAGGGGAGAAGAAGAGACCCAGTACTTC. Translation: CASSFDRGEEETQYF.

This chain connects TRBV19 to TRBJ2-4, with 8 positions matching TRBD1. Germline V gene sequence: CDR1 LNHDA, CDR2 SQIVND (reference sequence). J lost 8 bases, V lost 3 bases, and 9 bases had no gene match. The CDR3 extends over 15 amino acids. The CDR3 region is CASSMQSGGQDIQYF. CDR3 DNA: TGTGCCAGTAGTATGCAGTCAGGGGGCCAGGACATTCAGTACTTC.

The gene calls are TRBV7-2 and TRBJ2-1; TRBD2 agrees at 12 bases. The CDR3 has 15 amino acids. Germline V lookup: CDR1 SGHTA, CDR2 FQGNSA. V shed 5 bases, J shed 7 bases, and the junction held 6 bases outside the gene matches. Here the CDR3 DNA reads TGTGCCAGCAGCCAAACTAGCGGGAGGTTGAATGAGCAGTTCTTC. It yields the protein CASSQTSGRLNEQFF. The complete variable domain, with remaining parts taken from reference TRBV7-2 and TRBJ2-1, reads GAGVSQSPSNKVTEKGKDVELRCDPISGHTALYWYRQSLGQGLEFLIYFQGNSAPDKSGLPSDRFSAERTGGSVSTLTIQRTQQEDSAVYLCASSQTSGRLNEQFFGPGTRLTVL.

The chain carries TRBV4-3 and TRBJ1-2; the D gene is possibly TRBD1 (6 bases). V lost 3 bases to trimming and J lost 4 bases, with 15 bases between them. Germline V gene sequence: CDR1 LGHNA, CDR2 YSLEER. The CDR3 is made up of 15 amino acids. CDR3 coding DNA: TGCGCCAGCAGCCATGATACCAGAGGGGGCTATGGCTACACCTTC. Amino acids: CASSHDTRGGYGYTF.

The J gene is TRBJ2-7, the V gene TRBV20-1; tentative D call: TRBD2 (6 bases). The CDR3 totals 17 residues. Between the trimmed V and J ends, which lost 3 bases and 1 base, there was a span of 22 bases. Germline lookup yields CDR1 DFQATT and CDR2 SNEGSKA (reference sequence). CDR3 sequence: CSARGDHHRGGSYEQYF. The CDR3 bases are TGCAGTGCTAGGGGTGACCACCACCGGGGAGGTTCCTACGAGCAGTACTTC.

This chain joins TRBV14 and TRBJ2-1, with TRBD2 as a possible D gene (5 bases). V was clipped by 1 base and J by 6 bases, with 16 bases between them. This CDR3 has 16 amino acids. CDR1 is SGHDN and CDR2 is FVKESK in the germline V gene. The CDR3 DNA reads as TGTGCCAGCAGCCAAGCGGGAATCTACCTACTCAATGAGCAGTTCTTC. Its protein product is CASSQAGIYLLNEQFF. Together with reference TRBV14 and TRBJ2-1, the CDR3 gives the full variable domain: EAGVTQFPSHSVIEKGQTVTLRCDPISGHDNLYWYRRVMGKEIKFLLHFVKESKQDESGMPNNRFLAERTGGTYSTLKVQPAELEDSGVYFCASSQAGIYLLNEQFFGPGTRLTVL.